This passage covers 19 T cell receptor beta chains from one sample sequenced in a study of blood T cell repertoires in COVID-19. Method: immunoSEQ multiplex PCR; TCRdb's copy keeps in-frame clones and lacks some. The sample includes hundreds of thousands of clones, more than 70% of them seen just once. Sequenced input: peripheral blood. The receptors were sampled from a woman between 45 and 65 years old with COVID-19, enrolled during active disease.

The rearrangement links TRBV5-4 to TRBJ1-6; D is undetermined. Trimming removed 1 base at V and 6 bases at J, with 11 bases between. CDR3 length: 15 amino acids. From germline, CDR1 is SGHNT and CDR2 YYREEE (reference sequence). The CDR3 loop reads CASSLSGYSNSPLHF. The CDR3 DNA is TGTGCCAGCAGCTTGTCTGGTTACAGTAATTCACCCCTCCACTTT.

The rearrangement joins TRBV7-2 to TRBJ1-1; 9 bases are shared with TRBD1. V gave up 5 bases and J gave up 0 bases; unmatched junction bases: 13. Germline V gene sequence: CDR1 SGHTA, CDR2 FQGNSA. The CDR3 sequence is 18 residues long. CDR3 bases: TGTGCCAGCAGCAGCCGGGGGGGGACAGGGACCGTGAACACTGAAGCTTTCTTT. Translating gives CASSSRGGTGTVNTEAFF.

Here the CDR3 DNA reads TGTGCCAGCAGCGCGAGTACAGGGAGAAATGAAAAACTGTTTTTT. It translates to CASSASTGRNEKLFF. The V and J genes are TRBV9 and TRBJ1-4; tentative D call: TRBD1 (6 bases). The germline V gene encodes CDR1 SGDLS and CDR2 YYNGEE. V lost 3 bases and J 5 bases, leaving 14 bases between the germline ends. This CDR3 has 15 amino acids. The variable domain in full, with the rest retrieved from reference TRBV9 and TRBJ1-4, is DSGVTQTPKHLITATGQRVTLRCSPRSGDLSVYWYQQSLDQGLQFLIQYYNGEERAKGNILERFSAQQFPDLHSELNLSSLELGDSALYFCASSASTGRNEKLFFGSGTQLSVL.

J is TRBJ2-3 and V is TRBV28; D is possibly TRBD2 (5 bases). The CDR3 sequence is 13 residues long. CDR1 and CDR2 from the germline V gene are MDHEN and SYDVKM. Between the trimmed V and J ends, which lost 5 bases and 6 bases, there was a span of 12 bases. The DNA for the CDR3 is TGTGCCAGCAGTACAGAGTCGGGGGATACGCAGTATTTT. Protein sequence: CASSTESGDTQYF.

The chain combines TRBV6-1 with TRBJ1-3, with a weak D call TRBD1 (6 bases). Germline CDR1 reads MNHNS; CDR2 reads SASEGT. This CDR3 comprises 17 residues. Trimming removed 4 bases from V and 0 bases from J, with 16 bases in between. The CDR3 DNA reads TGTGCCAGCAGTGGAACACAGGGACGATTCTCTGGAAACACCATATATTTT. It encodes CASSGTQGRFSGNTIYF.

V and J are TRBV9 and TRBJ1-5; D uncertain. CDR1 is SGDLS and CDR2 is YYNGEE in the germline V gene. The V end lost 4 bases, the J end lost 0 bases, and 23 bases lay between the germline ends. This CDR3 has 19 residues. In DNA, the CDR3 is TGTGCCAGCAGCCCCTTACCCCCCCACCCGCAGATTAGCAATCAGCCCCAGCATTTT. It is translated as CASSPLPPHPQISNQPQHF. Complete variable domain (other parts from reference TRBV9 and TRBJ1-5): DSGVTQTPKHLITATGQRVTLRCSPRSGDLSVYWYQQSLDQGLQFLIQYYNGEERAKGNILERFSAQQFPDLHSELNLSSLELGDSALYFCASSPLPPHPQISNQPQHFGDGTRLSIL.

CDR3 bases: TGTGCCAGCAGCTTAGTCAGGGCCCAGGGCTCTGGAAACACCATATATTTT. Translation gives CASSLVRAQGSGNTIYF. The chain has TRBV7-2 and TRBJ1-3, with D perhaps TRBD1 (5 bases). Between the trimmed V and J ends, which lost 1 base and 0 bases, there was a span of 13 bases. This CDR3 contains 17 residues. CDR1 and CDR2 from the germline V gene are SGHTA and FQGNSA. The variable domain in full, completed from reference TRBV7-2 and TRBJ1-3, reads GAGVSQSPSNKVTEKGKDVELRCDPISGHTALYWYRQSLGQGLEFLIYFQGNSAPDKSGLPSDRFSAERTGGSVSTLTIQRTQQEDSAVYLCASSLVRAQGSGNTIYFGEGSWLTVV.

V usage is TRBV19 and J usage is TRBJ2-4; D is unclear. Germline CDR1 reads LNHDA; CDR2 reads SQIVND (reference sequence). V was trimmed by 7 bases and J by 6 bases, leaving 19 bases between them. CDR3 length: 15 residues. CDR3 residues: CASTETGSRVNIQYF. DNA of the CDR3: TGTGCCAGTACCGAAACCGGGTCCAGAGTAAACATTCAGTACTTC.

The chain couples TRBV10-3 to TRBJ2-7; TRBD2 is a possible D gene (6 bases). CDR3 length equals 12 residues. Germline CDR1 ENHRY, CDR2 SYGVKD. Trimming pared 8 bases from V and 0 bases from J, leaving 8 bases between. In DNA, the CDR3 is TGTGCCATCCAGGACTACTCCTACGAGCAGTACTTC. Translation: CAIQDYSYEQYF.

This clone showed up just a few times. V and J are TRBV7-8 and TRBJ1-1; D unclear. Germline V gives CDR1 SGHVS, CDR2 FQNEAQ. Trimming stripped 4 bases from V and 0 bases from J, with 9 bases between. The CDR3 has 14 residues. The CDR3 spells CASSSGLLNTEAFF. Written as DNA, the CDR3 is TGTGCCAGCAGCTCAGGTCTACTGAACACTGAAGCTTTCTTT.

This chain joins TRBV2 and TRBJ1-5, with 7 nucleotides matching TRBD1. V dropped 8 bases and J dropped 2; count of bases not matched to a gene: 6. This CDR3 has 14 amino acids. Germline lookup yields CDR1 SNHLY and CDR2 FYNNEI. CDR3 residues: CASGQEGGNQPQHF. DNA for the CDR3: TGTGCCAGCGGACAGGAAGGGGGCAATCAGCCCCAGCATTTT.

The V call is TRBV12-3 or TRBV12-4, the J call TRBJ1-1; D remains ambiguous. Trimming left V 7 bases short and J 1 base short, with 10 bases between. This CDR3 contains 13 residues. CDR3 protein: CASIPGENTEAFF. The CDR3 region has the DNA TGTGCCAGCATTCCCGGGGAGAACACTGAAGCTTTCTTT.

CDR3 nucleotide sequence: TGTGCCAGCAGCTTAGATCAGGGTACGCAGTATTTT. Its translation is CASSLDQGTQYF. V is TRBV11-2 and J is TRBJ2-3, with D tentatively TRBD1 (5 bases). V shed 0 bases and J shed 8 bases, with 6 bases lying between them. Germline CDR1 reads SGHAT; CDR2 reads FQNNGV. This CDR3 spans 12 amino acids.

V is TRBV11-1 and J is TRBJ2-7, with D possibly matching TRBD1 (6 bases). Per germline, CDR1 SGHAT and CDR2 FQDESV (reference sequence). The CDR3 totals 12 residues. The germline V and J ends were trimmed by 4 bases and 7 bases, with 11 bases remaining between them. The CDR3 protein is CASSSGAREQYF. The CDR3 DNA sequence: TGTGCCAGCAGCTCAGGGGCCCGGGAGCAGTACTTC.

This chain joins TRBV27 and TRBJ1-2; possibly TRBD1 for D (6 bases). CDR3 size: 15 residues. CDR1 MNHEY and CDR2 SMNVEV come from the germline V gene (reference sequence). Trimming took 3 bases from V and 3 from J, leaving 14 bases between them. CDR3 bases: TGTGCCAGCAGTTTCGCGGGGGGCCGGGACTATGGCTACACCTTC. Translation gives CASSFAGGRDYGYTF.

The V call is TRBV5-1, the J call TRBJ2-7, with 7 bases identical to TRBD1. J gave up 3 bases and V 1 base, and 7 bases lay outside the gene matches. This CDR3 has 15 amino acids. Per the germline V gene, CDR1 is SGHRS and CDR2 is YFSETQ. CDR3 residues: CASSLSGAGGYEQYF. For the CDR3, the DNA is TGCGCCAGCAGCTTGAGTGGGGCAGGGGGCTACGAGCAGTACTTC.

The V and J genes are TRBV30 and TRBJ1-6; 9 bases are shared with TRBD1. The ends lost 2 bases at V and 1 base at J; junction bases unmatched: 12. The CDR3 totals 19 residues. Germline CDR1 reads GTSNPN; CDR2 reads SVGIG (reference sequence). This CDR3 is CAWSRDRVPKASYNSPLHF. In DNA form, the CDR3 reads TGTGCCTGGAGTCGGGACAGGGTTCCGAAAGCATCCTATAATTCACCCCTCCACTTT.

The chain uses TRBV29-1 and TRBJ2-7; 14 bases match TRBD2. Unmatched junction bases numbered 4, after V lost 3 bases and J lost 3 bases. CDR3 length: 15 amino acids. Germline CDR1 is SQVTM and CDR2 is ANQGSEA. The CDR3 DNA reads TGCAGCGTTGAGGGACTAGCGGGGGAGAACTACGAGCAGTACTTC. It specifies CSVEGLAGENYEQYF.

The V call is TRBV18, the J call TRBJ2-2; 9 bases line up with TRBD2. CDR1 and CDR2 from the germline V gene are KGHSH and LQKENI. V trimming: 6 bases; J trimming: 4 bases; junction bases outside the gene matches: 6. CDR3 size: 15 residues. The CDR3 loop reads CASSPTSGFTGELFF. The CDR3 coding sequence is TGTGCCAGCTCGCCAACTAGCGGGTTCACCGGGGAGCTGTTTTTT.